A single sample gave rise to the 19 T cell receptor beta chains below, sequenced in a study of T cells after yellow fever vaccination. One entry per CDR3 protein results from TCRdb running MiXCR on the 5' RACE reads. The data hold 300,000 to 400,000 distinct CDR3 sequences, with 3% to 4.5% observed a single time. Sequences were derived from PBMCs, sampled 5 days after the yellow fever booster vaccination. The receptor set was obtained from a young man who received the YFV17D yellow fever vaccine.

CDR3 DNA sequence: TGCGCCAGCAGCTTGGAACAGAATCAGCCCCAGCATTTT. Its protein is CASSLEQNQPQHF. The V gene is TRBV5-1, the J gene TRBJ1-5; D is undetermined. V was cut by 0 bases and J by 4 bases, with 5 bases left in between. CDR3 length: 13 amino acids. CDR1 SGHRS and CDR2 YFSETQ come from the germline V gene.

This clonotype was found many times. The chain employs TRBV5-1 and TRBJ2-7, with D possibly called TRBD1 or TRBD2 (6 bases each). The CDR3 has 15 residues. With 0 bases removed from V and 3 bases from J, the gap between germline ends came to 13 bases. The germline V gene encodes CDR1 SGHRS and CDR2 YFSETQ. In nucleotides, the CDR3 is TGCGCCAGCAGCTTGGAGGGAGGAGGGGGCTACGAGCAGTACTTC. It translates to CASSLEGGGGYEQYF.

This clonotype was recorded a few times. The V call is TRBV7-8, the J call TRBJ1-6; D possibly corresponds to TRBD1 (6 bases). CDR3 length: 15 residues. V was shortened by 5 bases and J by 5 bases, with 13 bases between the two germline ends. Germline V gene sequence: CDR1 SGHVS, CDR2 FQNEAQ. The DNA for the CDR3 is TGTGCCAGCAGCCACCGGACAGAAAATAATTCACCCCTCCACTTT. It translates to CASSHRTENNSPLHF.

V and J are TRBV6-2 or TRBV6-3 and TRBJ2-7; D not resolved. The V gene lost 5 bases and the J gene lost 0 bases, with 11 bases spanning the gap. Germline CDR1 MNHEY, CDR2 SVGEGT. The CDR3 has 14 residues. CDR3: CASSTSLDSYEQYF. The DNA of the CDR3 is TGTGCCAGCAGTACCTCCCTTGACTCCTACGAGCAGTACTTC.

This chain links TRBV10-1 with TRBJ1-5; D remains unclear. Trimming took off 2 bases at V and 5 bases at J, with 4 bases between the two ends. Germline CDR1 WNHNN, CDR2 SYGVQD (reference sequence). This CDR3 region has 12 residues. The CDR3 DNA sequence: TGCGCCAGCAGTGAGGGGGATCAGCCCCAGCATTTT. It is translated as CASSEGDQPQHF.

This clonotype showed up just a few times. The chain joins TRBV7-2 to TRBJ2-1; D ambiguous. V lost 4 bases and J 2 bases, leaving 9 bases between the germline ends. The CDR3 has 14 residues. Germline V gene lookup returns CDR1 SGHTA and CDR2 FQGNSA. The CDR3 region is CASSWLPAYNEQFF. For the CDR3, the DNA is TGTGCCAGCAGCTGGCTCCCCGCCTACAATGAGCAGTTCTTC. Using reference TRBV7-2 and TRBJ2-1 for the parts outside the CDR3, the full variable domain is GAGVSQSPSNKVTEKGKDVELRCDPISGHTALYWYRQSLGQGLEFLIYFQGNSAPDKSGLPSDRFSAERTGGSVSTLTIQRTQQEDSAVYLCASSWLPAYNEQFFGPGTRLTVL.

V usage is TRBV9 and J usage is TRBJ2-1, with D perhaps TRBD1 or TRBD2 (5 bases each). With 4 bases removed from V and 5 bases from J, the gap between germline ends came to 13 bases. CDR1 is SGDLS, CDR2 YYNGEE, per germline. The CDR3 runs 14 residues. CDR3 sequence: CASSPKGTHNEQFF. The CDR3 DNA sequence: TGTGCCAGCAGCCCCAAAGGGACCCACAATGAGCAGTTCTTC. Full variable domain (rest looked up from reference TRBV9 and TRBJ2-1): DSGVTQTPKHLITATGQRVTLRCSPRSGDLSVYWYQQSLDQGLQFLIQYYNGEERAKGNILERFSAQQFPDLHSELNLSSLELGDSALYFCASSPKGTHNEQFFGPGTRLTVL.

The J gene is TRBJ1-2, the V gene TRBV5-1; TRBD1 matches at 8 bases. The junction had 5 bases not matched to a gene; V was cut back by 0 bases and J by 4 bases. The CDR3 totals 15 residues. CDR1 and CDR2 (germline): SGHRS, YFSETQ. In DNA form, the CDR3 reads TGCGCCAGCAGCTTGGGGTCAGGGGGCACCTATGGCTACACCTTC. Translation gives CASSLGSGGTYGYTF.

Here the CDR3 DNA reads TGTGCCAGCAGCTTGCGTGTTAGGGTTATGAATGGCTACACCTTC. This encodes CASSLRVRVMNGYTF. The chain joins TRBV5-4 to TRBJ1-2; D is unclear. Germline V gene data show CDR1 as SGHNT and CDR2 as YYREEE (reference sequence). The V and J ends lost 1 base and 6 bases respectively, with 16 bases between them. The CDR3 loop spans 15 amino acids.

This clonotype was seen repeatedly, ten times or more. The CDR3 region is CASSTGGSPLHF. In DNA form, the CDR3 reads TGTGCCAGCAGTACGGGGGGCTCACCCCTCCACTTT. The J gene is TRBJ1-6, the V gene TRBV6-5, with D perhaps matching TRBD1 (6 bases). There are 12 residues in the CDR3. Germline V gives CDR1 MNHEY, CDR2 SVGAGI. V dropped 5 bases and J dropped 10 bases, with 9 bases sitting between them.

This clonotype occurred many times. Compared with germline, one end of the junction differs, possibly owing to a read error. The chain links TRBV4-1 to TRBJ2-5, with no clear D. Per germline, CDR1 MGHRA and CDR2 YSYEKL. CDR3 length equals 13 residues. The CDR3 sequence: CASSQGIQETQYF. For the CDR3, the DNA is TGCGCCAGCAGTCAAGGTATACAAGAGACCCAGTACTTC.

J is TRBJ2-1 and V is TRBV9; 8 bases are a match to TRBD2. The CDR3 runs 15 residues. Germline V CDR1 and CDR2: SGDLS, YYNGEE. V shed 4 bases and J 3 bases; nucleotides not matched to a gene: 6. DNA for the CDR3: TGTGCCAGCAGCTTTACCGGGACTAGCTACAATGAGCAGTTCTTC. Its translation is CASSFTGTSYNEQFF. The whole variable domain, filled in from reference TRBV9 and TRBJ2-1, reads DSGVTQTPKHLITATGQRVTLRCSPRSGDLSVYWYQQSLDQGLQFLIQYYNGEERAKGNILERFSAQQFPDLHSELNLSSLELGDSALYFCASSFTGTSYNEQFFGPGTRLTVL.

The sample holds a few counts of this clonotype. The chain recombines TRBV7-2 with TRBJ1-1; D not resolved. The CDR3 is 15 residues long. CDR1 is SGHTA and CDR2 is FQGNSA in the germline V gene. The germline V and J ends were trimmed by 0 bases and 1 base, with 9 bases remaining between them. The DNA for the CDR3 is TGTGCCAGCAGCTTAGCGCGGTCCAGGAACACTGAAGCTTTCTTT. Its protein is CASSLARSRNTEAFF.

This clonotype showed up just a few times. The chain has TRBV5-6 and TRBJ2-5; TRBD1 is a possible D gene (5 bases). The V and J ends lost 4 bases and 5 bases respectively, with 18 bases between them. This CDR3 region has 15 residues. Germline lookup yields CDR1 SGHDT and CDR2 YYEEEE. The CDR3 DNA sequence: TGTGCCAGCAGCCCAGTTATCAGGGAACCGGAGACCCAGTACTTC. Translated, it gives CASSPVIREPETQYF.

This CDR3 is CASSQDASGGVNYGYTF. The CDR3 bases are TGTGCCAGCAGCCAAGATGCTAGTGGGGGAGTTAACTATGGCTACACCTTC. The V gene is TRBV4-2, the J gene TRBJ1-2; weak D call: TRBD1 (5 bases). Germline-derived CDR1 and CDR2 are LGHNA and YNFKEQ. The V gene lost 0 bases and the J gene lost 1 base, with 15 bases spanning the gap. There are 17 residues in the CDR3.

This clonotype was observed a handful of times. The chain joins TRBV11-2 to TRBJ2-3, with unresolved D. This CDR3 is built from 16 residues. CDR1 and CDR2 (germline): SGHAT, FQNNGV. V was shortened by 0 bases and J by 0 bases, with 10 bases between the two germline ends. The CDR3 reads CASSLETSTSTDTQYF. CDR3 nucleotides: TGTGCCAGCAGCTTAGAGACTTCTACTAGCACAGATACGCAGTATTTT.

This clonotype appeared a few times. The rearrangement links TRBV6-6 to TRBJ2-5; D is unresolved. CDR3 size: 13 residues. CDR1 MNHNY and CDR2 SVGAGI come from the germline V gene (reference sequence). The V end was cut by 1 base, the J end by 3 bases, with 6 bases between. The chain's CDR3 is CASSYWTEETQYF. The CDR3 bases are TGTGCCAGCAGTTACTGGACCGAAGAGACCCAGTACTTC.

The chain employs TRBV7-2 and TRBJ1-4; a possible D gene is TRBD1 (5 bases). This CDR3 is built from 13 residues. V lost 5 bases and J 6 bases, leaving 10 bases between the germline ends. Germline V gene sequence: CDR1 SGHTA, CDR2 FQGNSA. CDR3 protein: CASSRMGDEKLFF. CDR3 DNA sequence: TGTGCCAGCAGCCGAATGGGGGATGAAAAACTGTTTTTT. The variable domain in full, with the rest retrieved from reference TRBV7-2 and TRBJ1-4, is GAGVSQSPSNKVTEKGKDVELRCDPISGHTALYWYRQSLGQGLEFLIYFQGNSAPDKSGLPSDRFSAERTGGSVSTLTIQRTQQEDSAVYLCASSRMGDEKLFFGSGTQLSVL.

The chain employs TRBV20-1 and TRBJ2-3; TRBD2 matches 7 bases. Germline V gene lookup returns CDR1 DFQATT and CDR2 SNEGSKA (reference sequence). J was trimmed by 6 bases and V by 4 bases; bases with no gene match: 10. The CDR3 consists of 14 residues. This CDR3 reads CSANPPGLTDTQYF. CDR3 in DNA: TGCAGTGCTAACCCGCCGGGACTAACGGATACGCAGTATTTT.